The clone carrying this TCR beta chain occurred a few times. Its antigen is not identified. CDR3 size: 17 residues. The entry originates in a study of CD8 T cells in ankylosing spondylitis. Overall study findings and caveats: One TCR beta motif, made up of roughly eight highly homologous variants, appeared characteristic of ankylosing spondylitis blood.

The TCR beta libraries were generated through quantitative 5'-RACE incorporating molecular barcodes. TCRdb passed the 5' RACE reads through MiXCR, listing each CDR3 protein once. The sample gives 300,000 to 400,000 distinct CDR3 sequences, 20% to 25% of which show up once; around 17% is in the top ten. Sequences were obtained from blood, either unsorted or a sorted T cell fraction (not recorded which). This rearrangement joins TRBV21-1 to TRBJ2-3; the tabulated D call, TRBD2, remains unverified against the DNA. TRBV21-1 is termed a pseudogene. The clonotype comes from a male donor with ankylosing spondylitis. CDR3 residues: CASSKFVSGRAPDTQYF. The CDR3 nucleotides are TGTGCCAGCAGCAAATTCGTTAGCGGGAGGGCCCCAGATACGCAGTATTTT.